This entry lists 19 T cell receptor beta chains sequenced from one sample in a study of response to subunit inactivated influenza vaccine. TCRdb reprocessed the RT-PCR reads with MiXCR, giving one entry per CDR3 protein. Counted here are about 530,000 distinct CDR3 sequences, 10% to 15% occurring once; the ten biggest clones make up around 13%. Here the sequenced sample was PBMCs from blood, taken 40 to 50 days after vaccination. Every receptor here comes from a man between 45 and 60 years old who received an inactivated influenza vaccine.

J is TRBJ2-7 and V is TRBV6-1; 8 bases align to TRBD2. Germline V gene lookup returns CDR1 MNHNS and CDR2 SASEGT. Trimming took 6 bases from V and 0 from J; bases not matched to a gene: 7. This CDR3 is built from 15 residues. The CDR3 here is CASSKSGGTSYEQYF. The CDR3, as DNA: TGTGCCAGCAGCAAAAGCGGGGGAACCTCCTACGAGCAGTACTTC.

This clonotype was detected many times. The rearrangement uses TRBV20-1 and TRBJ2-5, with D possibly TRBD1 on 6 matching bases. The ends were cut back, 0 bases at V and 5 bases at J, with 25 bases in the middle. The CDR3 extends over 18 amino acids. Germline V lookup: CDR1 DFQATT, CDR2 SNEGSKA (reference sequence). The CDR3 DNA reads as TGCAGTGCTAGAGATGGTGCCCGGAACACAGGGTTTGGGGAGACCCAGTACTTC. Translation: CSARDGARNTGFGETQYF.

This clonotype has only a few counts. This CDR3 reads CASSYQLAGGPGQFF. The CDR3 DNA follows: TGTGCCAGCAGTTATCAACTAGCGGGAGGCCCCGGGCAGTTCTTC. The chain uses TRBV6-2 or TRBV6-3 and TRBJ2-1, with 12 bases matching TRBD2. The CDR3 is made up of 15 amino acids. Germline CDR1 reads MNHEY; CDR2 reads SVGEGT. The V segment lost 3 bases and the J segment 12 bases; nucleotides outside the gene matches: 9.

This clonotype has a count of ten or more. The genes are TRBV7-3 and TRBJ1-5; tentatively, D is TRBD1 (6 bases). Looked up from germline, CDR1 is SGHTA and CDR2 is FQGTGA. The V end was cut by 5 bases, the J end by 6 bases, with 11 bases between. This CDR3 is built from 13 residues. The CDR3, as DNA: TGTGCCAGCAGCACCAAGGGGGGTCAGCCCCAGCATTTT. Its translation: CASSTKGGQPQHF.

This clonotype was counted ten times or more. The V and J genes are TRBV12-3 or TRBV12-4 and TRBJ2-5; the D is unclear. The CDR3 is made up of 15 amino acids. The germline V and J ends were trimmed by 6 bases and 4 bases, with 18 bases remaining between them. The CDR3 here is CASSLGYGWGETQYF. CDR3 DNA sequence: TGTGCCAGCAGCCTTGGGTACGGCTGGGGAGAGACCCAGTACTTC.

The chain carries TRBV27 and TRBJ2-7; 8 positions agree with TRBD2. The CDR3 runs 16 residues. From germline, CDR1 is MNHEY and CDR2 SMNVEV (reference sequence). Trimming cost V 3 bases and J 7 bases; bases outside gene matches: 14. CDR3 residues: CASSLEGRAAGGEQYF. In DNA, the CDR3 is TGTGCCAGCAGTTTGGAGGGGAGAGCCGCGGGAGGTGAGCAGTACTTC.

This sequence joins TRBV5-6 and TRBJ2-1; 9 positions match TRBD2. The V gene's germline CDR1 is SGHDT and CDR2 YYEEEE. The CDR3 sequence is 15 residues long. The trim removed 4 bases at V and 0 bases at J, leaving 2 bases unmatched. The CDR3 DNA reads TGTGCCAGCAGCGGCGGGGGGGCCTCCTACAATGAGCAGTTCTTC. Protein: CASSGGGASYNEQFF.

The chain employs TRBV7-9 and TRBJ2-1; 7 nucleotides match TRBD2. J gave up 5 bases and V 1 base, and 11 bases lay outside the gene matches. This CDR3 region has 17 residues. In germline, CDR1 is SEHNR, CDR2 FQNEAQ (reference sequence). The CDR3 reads CASSLDHSIAGNNEQFF. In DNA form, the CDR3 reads TGTGCCAGCAGCTTAGATCACTCAATAGCGGGTAACAATGAGCAGTTCTTC.

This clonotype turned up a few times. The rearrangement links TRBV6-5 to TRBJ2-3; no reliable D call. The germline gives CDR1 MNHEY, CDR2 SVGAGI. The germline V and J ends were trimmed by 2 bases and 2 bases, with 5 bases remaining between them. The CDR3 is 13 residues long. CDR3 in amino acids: CASSYLHTDTQYF. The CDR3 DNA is TGTGCCAGCAGTTACCTGCACACAGATACGCAGTATTTT.

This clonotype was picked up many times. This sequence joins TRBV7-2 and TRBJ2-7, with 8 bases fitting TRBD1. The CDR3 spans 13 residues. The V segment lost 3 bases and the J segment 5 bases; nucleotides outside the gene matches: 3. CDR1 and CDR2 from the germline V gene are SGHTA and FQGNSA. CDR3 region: CASSLNRGDEQYF. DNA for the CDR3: TGTGCCAGCAGCTTGAACAGGGGGGACGAGCAGTACTTC.

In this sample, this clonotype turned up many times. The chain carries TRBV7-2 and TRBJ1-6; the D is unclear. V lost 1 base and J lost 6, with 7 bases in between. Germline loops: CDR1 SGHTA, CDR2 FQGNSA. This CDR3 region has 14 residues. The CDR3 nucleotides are TGTGCCAGCAGCTTAGGCATGTCTAATTCACCCCTCCACTTT. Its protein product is CASSLGMSNSPLHF.

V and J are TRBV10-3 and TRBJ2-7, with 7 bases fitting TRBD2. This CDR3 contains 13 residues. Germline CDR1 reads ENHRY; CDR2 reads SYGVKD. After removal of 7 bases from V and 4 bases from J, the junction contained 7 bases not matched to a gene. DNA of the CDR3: TGTGCCATCATGGGGGGGGAGGGTTACGAGCAGTACTTC. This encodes CAIMGGEGYEQYF.

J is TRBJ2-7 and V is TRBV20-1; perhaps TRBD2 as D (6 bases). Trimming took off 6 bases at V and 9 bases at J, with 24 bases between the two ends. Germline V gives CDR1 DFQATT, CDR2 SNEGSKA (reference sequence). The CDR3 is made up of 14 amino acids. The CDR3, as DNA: TGCAGTGCGGGGACCCGGGACTCGCGTTGGGGGCAGTACTTC. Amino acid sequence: CSAGTRDSRWGQYF.

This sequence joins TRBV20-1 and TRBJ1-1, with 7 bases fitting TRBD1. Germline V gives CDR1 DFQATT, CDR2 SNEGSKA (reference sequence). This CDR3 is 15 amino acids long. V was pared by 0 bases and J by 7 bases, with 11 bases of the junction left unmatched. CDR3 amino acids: CSARDWRGLGSEAFF. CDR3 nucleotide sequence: TGCAGTGCTAGAGATTGGAGGGGGCTGGGGAGTGAAGCTTTCTTT.

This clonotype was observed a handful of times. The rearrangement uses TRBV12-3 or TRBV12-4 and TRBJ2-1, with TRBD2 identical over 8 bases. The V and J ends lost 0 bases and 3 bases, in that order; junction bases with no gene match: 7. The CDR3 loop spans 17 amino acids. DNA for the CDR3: TGTGCCAGCAGTTTAGCGGGCAAGCGGGGGAACTACAATGAGCAGTTCTTC. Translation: CASSLAGKRGNYNEQFF.

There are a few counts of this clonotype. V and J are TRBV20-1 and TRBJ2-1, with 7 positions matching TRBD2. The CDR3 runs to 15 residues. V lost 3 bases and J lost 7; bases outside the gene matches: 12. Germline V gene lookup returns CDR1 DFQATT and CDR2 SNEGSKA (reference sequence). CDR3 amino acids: CSARGTTILFNEQFF. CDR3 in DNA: TGCAGTGCTAGGGGGACTACTATCCTTTTTAATGAGCAGTTCTTC.

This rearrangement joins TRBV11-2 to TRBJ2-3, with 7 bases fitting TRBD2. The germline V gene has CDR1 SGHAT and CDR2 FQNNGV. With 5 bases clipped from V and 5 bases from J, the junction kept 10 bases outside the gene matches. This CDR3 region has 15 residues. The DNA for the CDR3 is TGTGCCAGCAGCCCCAGGCGGGGGAGGGGAGATACGCAGTATTTT. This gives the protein CASSPRRGRGDTQYF.

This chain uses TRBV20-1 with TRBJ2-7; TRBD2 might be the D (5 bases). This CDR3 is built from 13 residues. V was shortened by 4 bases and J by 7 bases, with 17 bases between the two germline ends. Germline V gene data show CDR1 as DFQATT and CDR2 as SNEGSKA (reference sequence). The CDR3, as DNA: TGCAGTGCTATTGAAGTTTTTAGCGCGGAGCAGTACTTC. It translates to CSAIEVFSAEQYF.

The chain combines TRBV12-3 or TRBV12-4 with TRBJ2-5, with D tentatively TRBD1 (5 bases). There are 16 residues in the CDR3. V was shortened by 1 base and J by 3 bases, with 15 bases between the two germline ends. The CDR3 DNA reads TGTGCCAGCAGTTTAGTTCTGGGGCCATACGAAGAGACCCAGTACTTC. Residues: CASSLVLGPYEETQYF.